Here is one T cell receptor beta chain with its context. The antigen is unknown. This CDR3 comprises 13 residues. CDR1 and CDR2 from the germline V gene are MNHEY and SMNVEV (reference sequence). After removal of 3 bases from V and 4 bases from J, the junction contained 0 bases not matched to a gene. This entry belongs to a study of radiotherapy plus CTLA-4 blockade in lung cancer. Ipilimumab-mediated CTLA-4 blockade plus focal radiation was given to patients having chemo-refractory metastatic non-small-cell lung cancer. Sequencing used immunoSEQ multiplex PCR; TCRdb keeps in-frame clones, though not all of them. The repertoire includes about 59,000 clones, about 80% of them detected once, and 5% to 7.5% sits in the top ten. Study-level findings and limits: The authors reported that early blood T cell clone dynamics, with interferon-beta, best predicted response.

The J gene is TRBJ1-5, the V gene TRBV27; the match to TRBD1 covers 7 bases. Sequenced here: peripheral blood, sampled from a patient treated with radiotherapy plus ipilimumab. This clonotype was obtained from a human donor with non-small cell lung cancer whose response to radiotherapy plus ipilimumab could not be evaluated. In DNA, the CDR3 is TGTGCCAGCAGTTTGACAGGGAATCAGCCCCAGCATTTT. Translation gives CASSLTGNQPQHF.